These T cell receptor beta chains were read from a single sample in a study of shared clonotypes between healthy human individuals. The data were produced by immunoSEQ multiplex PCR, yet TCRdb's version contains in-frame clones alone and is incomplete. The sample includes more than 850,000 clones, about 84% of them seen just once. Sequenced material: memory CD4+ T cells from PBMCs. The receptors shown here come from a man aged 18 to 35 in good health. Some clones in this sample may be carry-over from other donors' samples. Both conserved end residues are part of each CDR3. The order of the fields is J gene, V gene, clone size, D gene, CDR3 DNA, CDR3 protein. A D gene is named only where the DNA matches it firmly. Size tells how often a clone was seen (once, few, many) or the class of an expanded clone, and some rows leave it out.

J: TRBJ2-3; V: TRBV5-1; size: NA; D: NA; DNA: TGCGCCAGCAGCGTTCCAGGGGCCCCTAGCACAGATACGCAGTATTTT; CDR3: CASSVPGAPSTDTQYF
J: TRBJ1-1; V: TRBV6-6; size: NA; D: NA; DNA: TGTGCCAGTGAGCAGAACACTGAAGCTTTCTTT; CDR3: CASEQNTEAFF
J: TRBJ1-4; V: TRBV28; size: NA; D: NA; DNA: TGTGCCAGCAGTTTACGACAGAATGAAAAACTGTTTTTT; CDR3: CASSLRQNEKLFF
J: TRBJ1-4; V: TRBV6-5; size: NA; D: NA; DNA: TGTGCCAGCGGAGGAAATGAAAAACTGTTTTTT; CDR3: CASGGNEKLFF
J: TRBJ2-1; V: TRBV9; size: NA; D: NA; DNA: TGTGCCAGCAGCGTTACACCGCTAAGACCAGGTGAGCAGTTCTTC; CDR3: CASSVTPLRPGEQFF
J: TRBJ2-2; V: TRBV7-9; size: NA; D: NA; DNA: TGTGCCAGCAGCTTAAATTTCAGGTCCGGGGAGCTGTTTTTT; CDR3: CASSLNFRSGELFF
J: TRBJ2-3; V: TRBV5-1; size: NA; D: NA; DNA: TGCGCCAGCAGCCCGATGGCAGATACGCAGTATTTT; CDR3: CASSPMADTQYF
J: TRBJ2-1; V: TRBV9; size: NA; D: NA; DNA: TGTGCCAGCAGCGTGTCGGACCACGATTACAATGAGCAGTTCTTC; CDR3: CASSVSDHDYNEQFF
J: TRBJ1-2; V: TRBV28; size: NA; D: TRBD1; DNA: TGTGCCAGCAGCGGAGACAGGGGTAACTATGGCTACACCTTC; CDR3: CASSGDRGNYGYTF
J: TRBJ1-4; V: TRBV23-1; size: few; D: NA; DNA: TGCGCCAGCACACTGACACTCCCGGGACACCGCGAAAAACTGTTTTTT; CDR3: CASTLTLPGHREKLFF
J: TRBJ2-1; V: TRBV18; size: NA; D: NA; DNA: TGTGCCAGCTCACGATATTCGAGGGATGGGGGAACCGATGAGCAGTTCTTC; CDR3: CASSRYSRDGGTDEQFF
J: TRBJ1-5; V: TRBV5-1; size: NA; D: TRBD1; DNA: TGCGCCAGCAGCCCCAAACCAGGGGGAGGTCAGCCCCAGCATTTT; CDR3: CASSPKPGGGQPQHF
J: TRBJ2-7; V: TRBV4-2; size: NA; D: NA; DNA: TGTGCCAGCAGCCGGGAACGGGAGTTCGAGCAGTACTTC; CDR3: CASSREREFEQYF